This TCR beta chain stems from a study of long-term antiretroviral therapy in people with HIV. Study-wide points: Spans of CDR3 length were tighter for HIV repertoires than for controls.

An immunoSEQ assay, version v3.0, was performed at survey level. The assay was immunoSEQ multiplex PCR, and TCRdb's table has in-frame clones only and misses some. The profile covers about 30,000 clones, with under 85% appearing a single time and 7.5% to 10% taken by the ten largest. Remarks on this clone: Its antigen is not known.

This specimen consisted of unsorted PBMCs, obtained 3 years after starting antiretroviral therapy. The clonotype comes from a man aged 35-49 years with HIV.

CDR3 in amino acids: CASSFEGENQPQHF. The CDR3 DNA reads as TGTGCCAGCAGCTTCGAAGGGGAGAATCAGCCCCAGCATTTT. V and J are TRBV7-9 and TRBJ1-5; a possible D gene is TRBD1 (5 bases). V was trimmed by 3 bases and J by 4 bases, leaving 10 bases between them. The CDR3 is 14 amino acids. CDR1 and CDR2 (germline): SEHNR, FQNEAQ (reference sequence).